These 10 T cell receptor beta chains came from one sample sequenced in a study of T cell responses to AZD1222 COVID-19 vaccine. The repertoire was sequenced with immunoSEQ multiplex PCR; TCRdb's copy has only in-frame clones and lacks some. The sample consists of roughly 150,000 clones, 80% to 95% of them appearing once. The material sequenced was peripheral blood, taken on day 0 of AZD1222 vaccination. Receptors originate from an adult in good health.

This clone was detected only once. CDR3 loop: CASSWDRGDSPLHF. For the CDR3, the DNA is TGTGCCAGCAGCTGGGACAGGGGAGATTCACCCCTCCACTTT. The chain joins TRBV11-2 to TRBJ1-6, with 10 bases matching TRBD1. Germline lookup yields CDR1 SGHAT and CDR2 FQNNGV. Germline trimming cut 4 bases from V and 8 bases from J; bases unmatched to any gene: 2. This CDR3 region has 14 residues.

The V and J genes are TRBV6-5 and TRBJ1-1; D ambiguous. CDR1 is MNHEY and CDR2 is SVGAGI in the germline V gene. The germline V and J ends were trimmed by 6 bases and 10 bases, with 18 bases remaining between them. This CDR3 region has 13 residues. Written as DNA, the CDR3 is TGTGCCAGCAGGGCCGTTCTCGTGGTTGGAGCTTTCTTT. It is translated as CASRAVLVVGAFF.

The chain links TRBV2 to TRBJ2-7, with 9 bases matching TRBD1. V gave up 6 bases and J gave up 0 bases; unmatched junction bases: 0. The germline V gene has CDR1 SNHLY and CDR2 FYNNEI. The CDR3 contains 13 residues. CDR3 DNA sequence: TGTGCCAGCAGGGACAGGGGCTCCTACGAGCAGTACTTC. Translating gives CASRDRGSYEQYF.

The chain is built from TRBV6-5 and TRBJ2-2; 7 bases fit TRBD2. Germline V CDR1 and CDR2: MNHEY, SVGAGI. V trimming: 7 bases; J trimming: 4 bases; junction bases outside the gene matches: 9. This CDR3 region has 15 residues. For the CDR3, the DNA is TGTGCCAGCACGGGGCGGGAGCTGGGCACCGGGGAGCTGTTTTTT. Protein: CASTGRELGTGELFF.

This rearrangement joins TRBV7-9 to TRBJ1-6; 8 bases match TRBD1. The CDR3 is 15 amino acids. With V trimmed by 5 bases and J by 7 bases, 7 bases remained unmatched. Germline values: CDR1 SEHNR, CDR2 FQNEAQ (reference sequence). Here the CDR3 reads CASSPPAGGNSPLHF. Here the CDR3 DNA reads TGTGCCAGCAGCCCCCCGGCAGGGGGCAATTCACCCCTCCACTTT.

The chain uses TRBV7-2 and TRBJ2-7; 10 nucleotides match TRBD1. The CDR3 extends over 14 amino acids. Germline V lookup: CDR1 SGHTA, CDR2 FQGNSA. V lost 5 bases, J lost 2 bases, and 3 bases stayed unmatched. CDR3 amino acids: CASSHGTGAYEQYF. In DNA, the CDR3 is TGTGCCAGCAGCCATGGGACAGGGGCCTACGAGCAGTACTTC.

The chain uses TRBV30 and TRBJ1-4; 10 bases align to TRBD1. This CDR3 contains 19 residues. Germline V gene data show CDR1 as GTSNPN and CDR2 as SVGIG (reference sequence). The V gene end was trimmed by 0 bases and the J gene end by 1 base; junction bases not matched to a gene: 11. The CDR3 DNA reads as TGTGCCTGGAGTGTACTCCGGACAGGGGGAACAAGAACTAATGAAAAACTGTTTTTT. It translates to CAWSVLRTGGTRTNEKLFF.

This chain links TRBV13 with TRBJ2-6; no reliable D call. CDR1 and CDR2 (germline): PRHDT, FYEKMQ (reference sequence). This CDR3 has 15 amino acids. V dropped 4 bases and J dropped 4 bases, with 11 bases sitting between them. The CDR3 DNA is TGTGCCAGCAGCTCCTTCCCGGGCGGGGCCAACGTCCTGACTTTC. Its translation is CASSSFPGGANVLTF. Combining the CDR3 with reference TRBV13 and TRBJ2-6 gives the whole variable domain AAGVIQSPRHLIKEKRETATLKCYPIPRHDTVYWYQQGPGQDPQFLISFYEKMQSDKGSIPDRFSAQQFSDYHSELNMSSLELGDSALYFCASSSFPGGANVLTFGAGSRLTVL.

The V gene is TRBV19, the J gene TRBJ2-7; TRBD1 matches at 8 bases. The junction had 9 bases not matched to a gene; V was cut back by 5 bases and J by 0 bases. CDR3 length: 16 residues. CDR1 and CDR2 (germline): LNHDA, SQIVND (reference sequence). CDR3 sequence reads: CASSDPRGPSSYEQYF. The CDR3 DNA sequence: TGTGCCAGTAGTGACCCCAGGGGGCCGAGCTCCTACGAGCAGTACTTC.

This chain joins TRBV7-2 and TRBJ2-7; 14 bases are shared with TRBD2. Looked up from germline, CDR1 is SGHTA and CDR2 is FQGNSA. CDR3 length: 19 residues. V lost 2 bases to trimming and J lost 0 bases; unmatched junction nucleotides: 9. Written as DNA, the CDR3 is TGTGCCAGCAGCTTAACCCCGGGACTAGCGGGGGTTTCCTCCTACGAGCAGTACTTC. This translates into CASSLTPGLAGVSSYEQYF. The full variable domain, its missing parts supplied by reference TRBV7-2 and TRBJ2-7, is GAGVSQSPSNKVTEKGKDVELRCDPISGHTALYWYRQSLGQGLEFLIYFQGNSAPDKSGLPSDRFSAERTGGSVSTLTIQRTQQEDSAVYLCASSLTPGLAGVSSYEQYFGPGTRLTVT.